The 31 T cell receptor beta chains listed next were all sequenced from one sample in a study of T cell repertoires in cytomegalovirus infection. No antigen has been assigned to these receptors. Using its own MiXCR run on the reads, TCRdb lists one record per CDR3 protein. The data contain around 340,000 distinct CDR3 sequences, just under 30% of them singletons. The sample was cultured PBMCs, taken from culture after CMV antigen stimulation. Every receptor here comes from a human donor in good health (CMV status not recorded). Some clones in this sample may be carry-over from other donors' samples.

This chain connects TRBV6-5 to TRBJ2-3; D gene unclear. V was trimmed by 4 bases and J by 0 bases, leaving 5 bases between them. The CDR3 is 13 amino acids. Germline V gene data show CDR1 as MNHEY and CDR2 as SVGAGI. The DNA of the CDR3 is TGTGCCAGCAGTTCCACGAGCACAGATACGCAGTATTTT. As protein: CASSSTSTDTQYF.

This rearrangement joins TRBV7-6 to TRBJ1-1; 9 positions match TRBD1. The germline gives CDR1 SGHVS, CDR2 FNYEAQ. This CDR3 has 15 residues. With 0 bases clipped from V and 7 bases from J, the junction kept 6 bases outside the gene matches. CDR3 bases: TGTGCCAGCAGCTTAGCGGACAGGGGTAGCGGTGAAGCTTTCTTT. Its translation is CASSLADRGSGEAFF. Looking up the rest from reference TRBV7-6 and TRBJ1-1 gives the full variable domain: GAGVSQSPRYKVTKRGQDVALRCDPISGHVSLYWYRQALGQGPEFLTYFNYEAQQDKSGLPNDRFSAERPEGSISTLTIQRTEQRDSAMYRCASSLADRGSGEAFFGQGTRLTVV.

This clonotype was seen repeatedly, ten times or more. The V call is TRBV29-1, the J call TRBJ2-1; no clear D. This CDR3 contains 13 residues. Germline CDR1 is SQVTM and CDR2 is ANQGSEA. With 4 bases removed from V and 9 bases from J, the gap between germline ends came to 16 bases. This CDR3 is CSVAGGPFGEQFF. In DNA, the CDR3 is TGCAGCGTTGCTGGCGGCCCCTTTGGTGAGCAGTTCTTC.

The chain joins TRBV5-6 to TRBJ1-1; D gene uncertain. V was cut by 0 bases and J by 0 bases, with 9 bases left in between. The CDR3 loop spans 15 amino acids. Germline V gene data show CDR1 as SGHDT and CDR2 as YYEEEE. CDR3 region: CASSLAATMNTEAFF. CDR3 nucleotide sequence: TGTGCCAGCAGCTTGGCCGCAACCATGAACACTGAAGCTTTCTTT.

The V and J genes are TRBV6-1 and TRBJ1-1; D remains ambiguous. Germline V lookup: CDR1 MNHNS, CDR2 SASEGT. The CDR3 runs to 14 residues. Trimming shortened V by 5 bases and J by 5 bases, and 15 bases separated the two germline ends. CDR3 bases: TGTGCCAGCAGTTTCGGGGTCCTAGGAACTGAAGCTTTCTTT. Translated: CASSFGVLGTEAFF.

This chain connects TRBV7-9 to TRBJ2-1; no reliable D call. V was pared by 5 bases and J by 2 bases, with 13 bases between. CDR3 length equals 15 residues. Germline-derived CDR1 and CDR2 are SEHNR and FQNEAQ (reference sequence). The CDR3 loop is CASSPQGWPYNEQFF. CDR3 nucleotides: TGTGCCAGCAGCCCACAAGGCTGGCCCTACAATGAGCAGTTCTTC.

This sequence joins TRBV10-3 and TRBJ2-5; D gene ambiguous. There are 11 residues in the CDR3. Germline CDR1 ENHRY, CDR2 SYGVKD. The V and J ends lost 2 bases and 5 bases respectively, with 3 bases between them. The CDR3 DNA is TGTGCCATCAGTGAGAGGGAGACCCAGTACTTC. It is translated as CAISERETQYF.

The gene calls are TRBV6-5 and TRBJ1-1, with D possibly being TRBD1 (5 bases). Germline CDR1 MNHEY, CDR2 SVGAGI. The V and J ends lost 0 bases and 6 bases respectively, with 20 bases between them. This CDR3 spans 17 amino acids. The CDR3 sequence: CASSYSLSVRGAAEAFF. As DNA, the CDR3 is TGTGCCAGCAGTTACTCGTTGTCTGTTCGAGGGGCCGCTGAAGCTTTCTTT.

This clonotype was counted only a few times. V and J are TRBV7-3 and TRBJ2-4; possibly TRBD2 for D (6 bases). With 5 bases removed from V and 6 bases from J, the gap between germline ends came to 8 bases. Germline CDR1 SGHTA, CDR2 FQGTGA. This CDR3 has 12 amino acids. CDR3 loop: CASSSGSNIQYF. The CDR3, as DNA: TGTGCCAGCAGCAGCGGGTCAAACATTCAGTACTTC.

As DNA, the CDR3 is TGTGCCAGCTTTCCAGGGGGCAATTCACCCCTCCACTTT. This gives the protein CASFPGGNSPLHF. J is TRBJ1-6 and V is TRBV12-3 or TRBV12-4, with 8 nucleotides matching TRBD1. V lost 8 bases and J lost 7; bases outside the gene matches: 4. The CDR3 runs to 13 residues.

V gene TRBV18 combines with J gene TRBJ1-5; 8 positions match TRBD1. The CDR3 has 15 amino acids. Germline V gives CDR1 KGHSH, CDR2 LQKENI. V was clipped by 4 bases and J by 6 bases; unmatched bases: 8. The CDR3 DNA is TGTGCCAGCTCACGTGGTGGACAGGGCGGTCAGCCCCAGCATTTT. The encoded protein is CASSRGGQGGQPQHF. The entire variable domain, with the rest obtained from reference TRBV18 and TRBJ1-5, is as follows: NAGVMQNPRHLVRRRGQEARLRCSPMKGHSHVYWYRQLPEEGLKFMVYLQKENIIDESGMPKERFSAEFPKEGPSILRIQQVVRGDSAAYFCASSRGGQGGQPQHFGDGTRLSIL.

This clonotype appeared many times. The V gene is TRBV7-8, the J gene TRBJ2-7; 7 nucleotides agree with TRBD2. The CDR3 extends over 15 amino acids. V lost 1 base and J lost 7; bases outside the gene matches: 10. Germline-derived CDR1 and CDR2 are SGHVS and FQNEAQ. The CDR3 is CASSLESSGNPEQYF. The DNA for the CDR3 is TGTGCCAGCAGCTTAGAGTCCAGCGGGAACCCTGAGCAGTACTTC.

This clonotype was observed a handful of times. The gene calls are TRBV6-1 and TRBJ1-5; 7 bases are shared with TRBD1. The CDR3 has 14 amino acids. V lost 5 bases, J lost 4 bases, and 5 bases stayed unmatched. Germline loops: CDR1 MNHNS, CDR2 SASEGT. Written as DNA, the CDR3 is TGTGCCAGCAGTAATACAGGGGAAAATCAGCCCCAGCATTTT. Its protein product is CASSNTGENQPQHF.

This clonotype was seen a few times. The rearrangement uses TRBV29-1 and TRBJ2-5; D is tentatively TRBD1 or TRBD2 (6 bases each). The CDR3 is 14 residues long. Germline values: CDR1 SQVTM, CDR2 ANQGSEA. V shed 6 bases and J shed 2 bases, with 16 bases lying between them. The CDR3 region has the DNA TGCAGCGTCGACCGAGAGGGGGGTCAAGAGACCCAGTACTTC. Encoded protein: CSVDREGGQETQYF.

This clonotype was picked up a small number of times. The V call is TRBV7-3, the J call TRBJ2-1, with 14 bases identical to TRBD2. The germline V gene encodes CDR1 SGHTA and CDR2 FQGTGA. CDR3 length: 16 amino acids. Losses at the gene ends were 3 bases for V and 10 bases for J; bases not matched to a gene: 8. For the CDR3, the DNA is TGTGCCAGCAGCTTGGGACTAGCGGGAGAAAATAGCGAGCAGTTCTTC. This encodes CASSLGLAGENSEQFF.

The chain carries TRBV29-1 and TRBJ2-7; 10 bases align to TRBD1. CDR3 length: 12 amino acids. The V and J ends lost 5 bases and 6 bases, in that order; junction bases with no gene match: 4. The germline CDR1 and CDR2 sequences are SQVTM and ANQGSEA. The CDR3 loop is CSVMTGGPEQYF. The CDR3 DNA is TGCAGCGTTATGACAGGGGGCCCCGAGCAGTACTTC.

As for this clonotype: A junction end diverges from the germline sequence, so it may reflect a read error. The chain uses TRBV28 and TRBJ2-7; 9 nucleotides match TRBD1. There are 16 residues in the CDR3. Germline CDR1 and CDR2: MDHEN and SYDVKM. The CDR3 spells CASSSTRKGTGIVQNF. The CDR3 coding sequence is TGTGCCAGCAGCTCTACTAGGAAAGGGACAGGGATAGTTCAGAACTTC.

In this sample, this clonotype turned up a few times. The genes are TRBV5-4 and TRBJ2-3, with TRBD2 matching 9 bases. The CDR3 runs 15 residues. In germline, CDR1 is SGHNT, CDR2 YYREEE (reference sequence). V was pared by 4 bases and J by 4 bases, with 7 bases of the junction left unmatched. The CDR3, as DNA: TGTGCCAGCAGCCGTAGCGGGAGTGTGGCAGATACGCAGTATTTT. Protein product: CASSRSGSVADTQYF.

The table lists this clonotype with a few counts. This chain joins TRBV6-1 and TRBJ2-7; no definite D call. V lost 5 bases and J lost 2, with 10 bases in between. Germline V gives CDR1 MNHNS, CDR2 SASEGT. This CDR3 comprises 13 residues. CDR3 loop: CASSSELPYEQYF. The CDR3 DNA reads as TGTGCCAGCAGTTCGGAACTTCCCTACGAGCAGTACTTC.

The rearrangement uses TRBV19 and TRBJ2-1, with D possibly being TRBD1 (5 bases). Germline CDR1 is LNHDA and CDR2 is SQIVND (reference sequence). V lost 4 bases and J lost 2, with 21 bases in between. The length of the CDR3 is 18 residues. CDR3 sequence: CASSTHRKEGAPYNEQFF. Written as DNA, the CDR3 is TGTGCCAGTAGTACCCACCGCAAAGAAGGGGCCCCCTACAATGAGCAGTTCTTC. The full variable domain, with the rest looked up from reference TRBV19 and TRBJ2-1, is DGGITQSPKYLFRKEGQNVTLSCEQNLNHDAMYWYRQDPGQGLRLIYYSQIVNDFQKGDIAEGYSVSREKKESFPLTVTSAQKNPTAFYLCASSTHRKEGAPYNEQFFGPGTRLTVL.

V and J are TRBV20-1 and TRBJ1-6; D perhaps matches TRBD1 (5 bases). V was pared by 8 bases and J by 10 bases, with 15 bases between. The CDR3 spans 12 residues. Germline CDR1 DFQATT, CDR2 SNEGSKA (reference sequence). In DNA form, the CDR3 reads TGCAGTCCTGAGCAGGGAAACTCACCCCTCCACTTT. Its translation is CSPEQGNSPLHF.

J is TRBJ2-7 and V is TRBV25-1; D might be TRBD1 (6 bases). The CDR3 totals 13 residues. From germline, CDR1 is MGHDK and CDR2 SYGVNS. V shed 8 bases and J shed 2 bases, with 13 bases lying between them. This CDR3 reads CASVRDNAYEQYF. CDR3 DNA sequence: TGTGCCAGCGTCCGGGACAACGCCTACGAGCAGTACTTC.

The V gene is TRBV19, the J gene TRBJ1-2; 10 bases are a match to TRBD1. Germline trimming cut 9 bases from V and 2 bases from J; bases unmatched to any gene: 3. CDR3 length: 13 amino acids. CDR1 and CDR2 from the germline V gene are LNHDA and SQIVND (reference sequence). DNA of the CDR3: TGTGCCAGCTCGACAGGGGGCAACTATGGCTACACCTTC. The encoded protein is CASSTGGNYGYTF.

The V gene is TRBV20-1, the J gene TRBJ1-1; no reliable D call. The germline CDR1 and CDR2 sequences are DFQATT and SNEGSKA (reference sequence). Deletions cut 0 bases from V and 3 bases from J, with 8 bases between. This CDR3 comprises 13 residues. CDR3 amino acids: CSARDLLDTEAFF. The CDR3 DNA reads TGCAGTGCTAGAGATCTCTTGGACACTGAAGCTTTCTTT.

The chain combines TRBV7-9 with TRBJ2-5, with D tentatively TRBD1 (5 bases). V lost 5 bases to trimming and J lost 0 bases, with 13 bases between them. The CDR3 length is 15 residues. Per germline, CDR1 SEHNR and CDR2 FQNEAQ (reference sequence). The CDR3 DNA reads as TGTGCCAGCAGCCTGACAGCATGGTACCAAGAGACCCAGTACTTC. As protein: CASSLTAWYQETQYF.

The chain is built from TRBV6-1 and TRBJ2-1; the D is unclear. Germline CDR1 reads MNHNS; CDR2 reads SASEGT. This CDR3 spans 13 amino acids. The V gene lost 2 bases and the J gene lost 6 bases, with 8 bases spanning the gap. The CDR3 protein is CASSELLFNEQFF. As DNA, the CDR3 is TGTGCCAGCAGTGAATTATTATTCAATGAGCAGTTCTTC.

This clonotype was detected only a few times. The chain employs TRBV6-1 and TRBJ1-4; TRBD1 agrees at 8 bases. From germline, CDR1 is MNHNS and CDR2 SASEGT. The CDR3 has 15 residues. V lost 5 bases and J lost 7; bases outside the gene matches: 9. This CDR3 reads CASSFGQGGGEKLFF. Here the CDR3 DNA reads TGTGCCAGCAGTTTCGGACAGGGCGGTGGTGAAAAACTGTTTTTT.

The chain recombines TRBV5-4 with TRBJ2-1, with D possibly TRBD2 on 6 matching bases. Germline-derived CDR1 and CDR2 are SGHNT and YYREEE (reference sequence). V was cut by 4 bases and J by 1 base, with 18 bases left in between. The CDR3 consists of 17 residues. The CDR3 loop reads CASSTQREKGSYNEQFF. Here the CDR3 DNA reads TGTGCCAGCAGCACGCAACGGGAGAAAGGGTCCTACAATGAGCAGTTCTTC.

The chain recombines TRBV12-3 or TRBV12-4 with TRBJ1-2; D remains unclear. The ends were cut back, 3 bases at V and 0 bases at J, with 17 bases in the middle. CDR3 length: 17 residues. DNA for the CDR3: TGTGCCAGCAGTTTTAGGGCTTTAACACCGTCTAACTATGGCTACACCTTC. This translates into CASSFRALTPSNYGYTF.

The V and J genes are TRBV7-8 and TRBJ2-2, with D perhaps TRBD2 (5 bases). Germline CDR1 and CDR2: SGHVS and FQNEAQ. The V gene lost 5 bases and the J gene lost 10 bases, with 17 bases spanning the gap. There are 14 residues in the CDR3. Here the CDR3 reads CASSQKEELEELFF. CDR3 nucleotide sequence: TGTGCCAGCAGCCAGAAGGAGGAGTTGGAGGAGCTGTTTTTT.

At least ten counts were recorded for this clonotype. The J gene is TRBJ2-7, the V gene TRBV3-1; TRBD2 agrees at 7 bases. J was trimmed by 6 bases and V by 0 bases; bases with no gene match: 11. From germline, CDR1 is LGHDT and CDR2 YNNKEL (reference sequence). The CDR3 has 16 residues. The DNA of the CDR3 is TGTGCCAGCAGCCAAGACGGCGCGGGAGTATTTCGCGAGCAGTACTTC. Translating it yields CASSQDGAGVFREQYF.